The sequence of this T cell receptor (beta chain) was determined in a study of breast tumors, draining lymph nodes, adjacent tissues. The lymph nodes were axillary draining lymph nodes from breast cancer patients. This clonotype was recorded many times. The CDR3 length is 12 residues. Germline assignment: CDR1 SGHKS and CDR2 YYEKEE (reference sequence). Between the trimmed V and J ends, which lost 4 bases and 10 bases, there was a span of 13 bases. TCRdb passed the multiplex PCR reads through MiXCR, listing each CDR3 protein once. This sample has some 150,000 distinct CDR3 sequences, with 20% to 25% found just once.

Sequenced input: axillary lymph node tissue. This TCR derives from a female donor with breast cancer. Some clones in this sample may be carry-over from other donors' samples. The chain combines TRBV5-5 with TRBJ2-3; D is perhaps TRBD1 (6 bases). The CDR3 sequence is CASSLLTGPQYF. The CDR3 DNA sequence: TGTGCCAGCAGCCTCTTGACAGGCCCGCAGTATTTT.